A single sample is the source of the 18 T cell receptor beta chains below, sequenced in a study of molecular identifiers for immune sequencing clone quantification. TCRdb reanalysed the PCR reads using MiXCR and keeps one entry per CDR3 protein. Of over 90,000 distinct CDR3 sequences in the sample, 35% were seen once. Sample: naive CD8+ T cells from blood, with Jurkat cell RNA spiked in. Subset given: FACS-sorted CD8+CD4-CCR7+CD45RA+ naive T cells. All receptors come from a human donor in good health. Some libraries in this study had Jurkat cell RNA spiked in.

The chain joins TRBV5-1 to TRBJ2-7; TRBD1 matches 9 bases. Looked up from germline, CDR1 is SGHRS and CDR2 is YFSETQ. V was clipped by 5 bases and J by 6 bases; unmatched bases: 9. The CDR3 totals 14 residues. DNA of the CDR3: TGCGCCAGCAGGGCGGGGACAGGGATTGGCGAGCAGTACTTC. Translated: CASRAGTGIGEQYF.

With regard to this clonotype: At one end the junction does not follow the germline gene, possibly because of a read error. The chain links TRBV27 to TRBJ1-5; a possible D gene is TRBD1 (6 bases). Per germline, CDR1 MNHEY and CDR2 SMNVEV (reference sequence). CDR3 length: 13 residues. CDR3 nucleotide sequence: TGTGCCAGCAGTTGGGGGGCCCATCAGCCCCCGCATTTT. It specifies CASSWGAHQPPHF.

The chain uses TRBV9 and TRBJ2-3; D is unresolved. Trimming cost V 0 bases and J 3 bases, with 5 bases left between them. CDR1 is SGDLS and CDR2 is YYNGEE in the germline V gene. The CDR3 covers 13 residues. Here the CDR3 reads CASSVATTDTQYF. CDR3 DNA: TGTGCCAGCAGCGTAGCTACGACAGATACGCAGTATTTT.

For this clonotype: A read error may be the cause here, since a much bigger clone is one base away. This chain connects TRBV7-2 to TRBJ2-7; no firm D call. The CDR3 sequence is 14 residues long. Germline V gives CDR1 SGHTA, CDR2 FQGNSA. The CDR3 nucleotides read TGTGTCAGCAGCCCAAGACTCAACTCCTACGAGCAGTACTTC. It codes for CVSSPRLNSYEQYF.

A few counts support this clonotype. This chain links TRBV20-1 with TRBJ2-1; a weak D match, TRBD2 (6 bases). Trimming removed 3 bases from V and 4 bases from J, with 13 bases in between. The CDR3 runs 14 residues. Germline-derived CDR1 and CDR2 are DFQATT and SNEGSKA (reference sequence). This CDR3 is CSASRREWYNEQFF. DNA of the CDR3: TGCAGTGCTAGTCGACGGGAGTGGTACAATGAGCAGTTCTTC.

In this sample, this clonotype turned up a few times. This sequence joins TRBV9 and TRBJ1-1; 9 bases map to TRBD1. V shed 1 base and J 6 bases; nucleotides not matched to a gene: 7. The germline V gene encodes CDR1 SGDLS and CDR2 YYNGEE. CDR3 size: 15 residues. The CDR3 DNA follows: TGTGCCAGCAGCGTAATGGACAGGGGTAGATCTGAAGCTTTCTTT. Translating it yields CASSVMDRGRSEAFF.

Details on this clonotype: This is likely a read error, given that the CDR3 carries no conserved phenylalanine or tryptophan at its end. The DNA is left out, because the CDR3 cannot be placed on it with certainty; the CDR3 is given as TCRdb lists it. The V gene is TRBV29-1, the J gene TRBJ1-1; TRBD1, the D gene given by the table, was not confirmed from the DNA. Ends included, the CDR3 has 15 residues. The V gene's germline CDR1 is SQVTM and CDR2 ANQGSEA. This CDR3 reads CSVVEDRGLNTEAFI.

This clonotype was recorded once. A clone one base away is much larger, so this may be a read error. This is likely a read error, given that the CDR3 carries no conserved phenylalanine or tryptophan at its end. J is TRBJ2-7 and V is TRBV29-1; 10 bases match TRBD1. The CDR3 runs 14 residues. CDR1 and CDR2 (germline): SQVTM, ANQGSEA. V shed 5 bases and J 4 bases; nucleotides not matched to a gene: 8. CDR3 sequence reads: CSVRSRDRGYEQYI. In nucleotides, the CDR3 is TGCAGCGTTCGGTCTAGGGACAGGGGATACGAGCAGTACATC.

The sample holds many counts of this clonotype. The J gene is TRBJ2-7, the V gene TRBV5-1; 10 bases match TRBD2. V gave up 5 bases and J gave up 5 bases; unmatched junction bases: 4. This CDR3 spans 13 amino acids. The germline CDR1 and CDR2 sequences are SGHRS and YFSETQ. The CDR3 loop reads CASRRTSGDEQYF. CDR3 nucleotide sequence: TGCGCCAGCAGAAGGACTAGCGGAGACGAGCAGTACTTC.

CDR3 sequence: CASRGTGELFF. The CDR3 DNA reads TGTGCCAGCAGAGGTACCGGGGAGCTGTTTTTT. V gene TRBV9 combines with J gene TRBJ2-2; no clear D gene. The length of the CDR3 is 11 residues. V was cut by 5 bases and J by 5 bases, with 4 bases left in between. In germline, CDR1 is SGDLS, CDR2 YYNGEE.

This clonotype was recorded many times. The genes are TRBV7-9 and TRBJ2-6; D perhaps matches TRBD1 (5 bases). This CDR3 spans 17 amino acids. V was shortened by 0 bases and J by 2 bases, with 11 bases between the two germline ends. CDR1 is SEHNR, CDR2 FQNEAQ, per germline (reference sequence). CDR3: CASSLALGVPGANVLTF. CDR3 DNA sequence: TGTGCCAGCAGCTTAGCGTTAGGGGTTCCTGGGGCCAACGTCCTGACTTTC.

This clonotype has more than one count but fewer than ten. This rearrangement joins TRBV28 to TRBJ1-5; D gene unclear. The CDR3 is 12 amino acids. Trimming shortened V by 6 bases and J by 7 bases, and 10 bases separated the two germline ends. CDR1 MDHEN and CDR2 SYDVKM come from the germline V gene. This CDR3 is CASSWVRQPQHF. In DNA form, the CDR3 reads TGTGCCAGCAGCTGGGTTAGGCAGCCCCAGCATTTT.

This rearrangement joins TRBV27 to TRBJ2-1; 7 nucleotides agree with TRBD2. The CDR3 consists of 14 residues. Germline assignment: CDR1 MNHEY and CDR2 SMNVEV (reference sequence). Trimming took 7 bases from V and 4 from J; bases not matched to a gene: 7. The CDR3 loop is CASTPSGVYNEQFF. The CDR3, as DNA: TGTGCCAGCACTCCGAGCGGGGTATACAATGAGCAGTTCTTC.

This clonotype was found many times. The chain carries TRBV13 and TRBJ2-4; maybe TRBD2 (5 bases). The CDR3 has 17 amino acids. From germline, CDR1 is PRHDT and CDR2 FYEKMQ (reference sequence). The V end lost 5 bases, the J end lost 0 bases, and 17 bases lay between the germline ends. The chain's CDR3 is CASSPRGIPKAKNIQYF. The CDR3, as DNA: TGTGCCAGCAGCCCCAGAGGGATTCCTAAAGCCAAAAACATTCAGTACTTC.

This clonotype was observed a single time. This may arise from a read error, as a much more abundant clone is one base away. The chain has TRBV5-6 and TRBJ1-5; D is possibly TRBD1 (6 bases). The CDR3 spans 13 residues. Germline lookup yields CDR1 SGHDT and CDR2 YYEEEE. The CDR3: CASSPGGGQLQHF. The CDR3 DNA follows: TGTGCCAGCAGCCCTGGAGGGGGTCAGCTCCAGCATTTT.

About this clonotype: A much larger clone sits a single nucleotide away, making a read error possible. The CDR3 is CASSSEDGKETQYF. CDR3 DNA: TGTGCCAGCAGCTCAGAGGACGGCAAAGAGACCCAGTACTTC. The rearrangement links TRBV7-9 to TRBJ2-5; D call uncertain. The CDR3 runs to 14 residues. The V and J ends lost 4 bases and 3 bases respectively, with 12 bases between them. Per the germline V gene, CDR1 is SEHNR and CDR2 is FQNEAQ (reference sequence).

The table lists this clonotype with many counts. This chain joins TRBV7-6 and TRBJ2-2; weak D call: TRBD1 (6 bases). V lost 5 bases and J lost 1, with 8 bases in between. The CDR3 is 14 amino acids. Germline V gene data show CDR1 as SGHVS and CDR2 as FNYEAQ. This chain's CDR3 is CASSPGQNTGELFF. In DNA form, the CDR3 reads TGTGCCAGCAGCCCGGGACAGAACACCGGGGAGCTGTTTTTT.

This clonotype was counted once. It may be a read error: a sequence one base away is much more abundant. The chain carries TRBV29-1 and TRBJ1-1; D not certain. This CDR3 has 13 residues. The V and J ends lost 7 bases and 1 base respectively, with 13 bases between them. Germline V gene sequence: CDR1 SQVTM, CDR2 ANQGSEA. CDR3 sequence (DNA): TGCAGCGGTGACTTTTTGGGGAACACTGAAGCTTTCTTT. It yields the protein CSGDFLGNTEAFF.